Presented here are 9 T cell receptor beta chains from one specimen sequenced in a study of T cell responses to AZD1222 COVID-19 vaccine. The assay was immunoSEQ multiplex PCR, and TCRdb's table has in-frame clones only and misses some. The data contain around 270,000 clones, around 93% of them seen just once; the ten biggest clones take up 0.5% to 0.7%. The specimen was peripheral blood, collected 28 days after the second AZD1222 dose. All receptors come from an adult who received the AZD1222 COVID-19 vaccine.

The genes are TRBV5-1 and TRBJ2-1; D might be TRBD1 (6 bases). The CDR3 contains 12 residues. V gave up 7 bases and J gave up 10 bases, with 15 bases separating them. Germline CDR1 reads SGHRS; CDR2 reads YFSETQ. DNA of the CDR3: TGCGCCAGCGGATTGGGGGCTCAGGAGCAGTTCTTC. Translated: CASGLGAQEQFF.

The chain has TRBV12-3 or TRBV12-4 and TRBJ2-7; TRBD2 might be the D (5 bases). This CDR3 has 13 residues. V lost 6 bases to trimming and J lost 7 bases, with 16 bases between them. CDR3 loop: CASSPGWSGEQYF. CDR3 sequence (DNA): TGTGCCAGCAGCCCTGGCTGGTCGGGAGAGCAGTACTTC.

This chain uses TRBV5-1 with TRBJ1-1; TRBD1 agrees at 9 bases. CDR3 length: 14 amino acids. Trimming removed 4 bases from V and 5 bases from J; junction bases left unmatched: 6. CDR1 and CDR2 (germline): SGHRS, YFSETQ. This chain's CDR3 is CASSMDRGSTEAFF. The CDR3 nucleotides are TGCGCCAGCAGCATGGACAGGGGTAGTACTGAAGCTTTCTTT.

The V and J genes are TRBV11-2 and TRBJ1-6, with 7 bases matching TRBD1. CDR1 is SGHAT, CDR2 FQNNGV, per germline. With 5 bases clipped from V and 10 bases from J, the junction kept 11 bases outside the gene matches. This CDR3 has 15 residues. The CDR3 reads CASSAYDRDRSPLHF. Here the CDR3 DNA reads TGTGCCAGCAGCGCCTACGACAGGGATCGGTCACCCCTCCACTTT. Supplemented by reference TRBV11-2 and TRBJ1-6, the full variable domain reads EAGVAQSPRYKIIEKRQSVAFWCNPISGHATLYWYQQILGQGPKLLIQFQNNGVVDDSQLPKDRFSAERLKGVDSTLKIQPAKLEDSAVYLCASSAYDRDRSPLHFGNGTRLTVT.

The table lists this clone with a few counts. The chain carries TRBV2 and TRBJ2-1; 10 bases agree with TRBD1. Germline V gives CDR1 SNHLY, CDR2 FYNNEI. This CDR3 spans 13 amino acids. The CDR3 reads CVSGTGVWNEQFF. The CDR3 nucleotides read TGTGTTTCCGGGACAGGGGTTTGGAATGAGCAGTTCTTC.

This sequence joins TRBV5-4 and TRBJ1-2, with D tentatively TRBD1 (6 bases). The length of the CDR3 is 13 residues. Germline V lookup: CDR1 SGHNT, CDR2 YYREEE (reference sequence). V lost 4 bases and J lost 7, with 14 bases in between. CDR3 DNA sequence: TGTGCCAGCAGCCACCGGGACAAGCCTGGCTACACCTTC. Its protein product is CASSHRDKPGYTF.

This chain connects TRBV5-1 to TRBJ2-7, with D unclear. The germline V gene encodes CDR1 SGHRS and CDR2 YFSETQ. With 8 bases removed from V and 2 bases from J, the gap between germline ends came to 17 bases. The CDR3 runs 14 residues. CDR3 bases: TGCGCCAGTGGCACGGGCGGTCCTGCCTACGAGCAGTACTTC. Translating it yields CASGTGGPAYEQYF.

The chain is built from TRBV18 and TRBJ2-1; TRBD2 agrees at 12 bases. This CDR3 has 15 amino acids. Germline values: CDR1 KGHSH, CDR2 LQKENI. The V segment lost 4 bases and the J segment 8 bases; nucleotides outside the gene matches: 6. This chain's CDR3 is CASSLRTSGADEQFF. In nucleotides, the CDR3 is TGTGCCAGCTCACTTCGGACTAGCGGGGCCGATGAGCAGTTCTTC.

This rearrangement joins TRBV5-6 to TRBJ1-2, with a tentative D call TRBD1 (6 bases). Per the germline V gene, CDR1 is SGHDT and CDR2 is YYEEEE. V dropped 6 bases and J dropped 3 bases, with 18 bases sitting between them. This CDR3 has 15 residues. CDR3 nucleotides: TGTGCCAGCACCTCTGGGGGGGCCTACTACTATGGCTACACCTTC. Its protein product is CASTSGGAYYYGYTF.